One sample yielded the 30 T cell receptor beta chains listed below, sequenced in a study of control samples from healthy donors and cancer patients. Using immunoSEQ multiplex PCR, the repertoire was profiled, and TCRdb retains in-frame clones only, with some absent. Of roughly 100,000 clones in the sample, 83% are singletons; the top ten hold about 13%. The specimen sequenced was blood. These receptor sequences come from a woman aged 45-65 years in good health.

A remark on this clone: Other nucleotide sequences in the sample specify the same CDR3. CDR3 residues: CASSSGQGFYEQYF. The CDR3 region has the DNA TGTGCCAGCAGCTCGGGACAGGGCTTCTACGAGCAGTACTTC. J is TRBJ2-7 and V is TRBV5-4; 9 nucleotides agree with TRBD1. This CDR3 is built from 14 residues. Germline V gives CDR1 SGHNT, CDR2 YYREEE (reference sequence). Trimming removed 3 bases from V and 3 bases from J; junction bases left unmatched: 4.

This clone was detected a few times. The CDR3 here is CASSLKENQFF. Written as DNA, the CDR3 is TGTGCCAGCAGCTTAAAGGAAAATCAGTTCTTC. This chain links TRBV7-2 with TRBJ2-1; no clear D gene. This CDR3 is built from 11 residues. Looked up from germline, CDR1 is SGHTA and CDR2 is FQGNSA. Trimming took 2 bases from V and 13 from J, leaving 9 bases between them.

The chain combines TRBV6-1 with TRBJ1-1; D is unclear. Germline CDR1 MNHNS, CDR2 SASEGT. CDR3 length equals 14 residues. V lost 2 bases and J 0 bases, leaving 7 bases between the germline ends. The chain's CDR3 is CASSEQLLNTEAFF. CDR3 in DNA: TGTGCCAGCAGTGAACAGCTTTTGAACACTGAAGCTTTCTTT.

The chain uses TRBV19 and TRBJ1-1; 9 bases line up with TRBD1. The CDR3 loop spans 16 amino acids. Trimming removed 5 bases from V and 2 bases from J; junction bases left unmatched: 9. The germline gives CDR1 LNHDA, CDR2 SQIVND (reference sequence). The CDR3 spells CASSDLPGQGNTEAFF. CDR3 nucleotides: TGTGCCAGTAGTGACCTCCCGGGACAGGGAAACACTGAAGCTTTCTTT.

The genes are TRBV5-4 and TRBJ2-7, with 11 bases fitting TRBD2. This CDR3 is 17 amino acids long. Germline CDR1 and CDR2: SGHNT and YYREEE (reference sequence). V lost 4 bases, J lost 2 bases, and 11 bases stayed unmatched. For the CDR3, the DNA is TGTGCCAGCAGCGCCCTTCTAGCGGGGGGATCAACCTACGAGCAGTACTTC. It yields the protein CASSALLAGGSTYEQYF.

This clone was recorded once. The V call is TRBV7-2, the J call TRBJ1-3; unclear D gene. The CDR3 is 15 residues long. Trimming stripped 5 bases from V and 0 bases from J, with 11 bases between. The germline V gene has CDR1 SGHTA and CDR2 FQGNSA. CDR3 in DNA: TGTGCCAGCAGCCCACTTGGAGGCTCTGGAAACACCATATATTTT. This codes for CASSPLGGSGNTIYF.

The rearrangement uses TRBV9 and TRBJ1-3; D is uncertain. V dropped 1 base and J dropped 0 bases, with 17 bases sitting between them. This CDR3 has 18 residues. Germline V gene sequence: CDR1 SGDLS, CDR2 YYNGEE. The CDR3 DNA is TGTGCCAGCAGCGTATTTATAAAAAAAAGCCCCTCTGGAAACACCATATATTTT. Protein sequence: CASSVFIKKSPSGNTIYF.

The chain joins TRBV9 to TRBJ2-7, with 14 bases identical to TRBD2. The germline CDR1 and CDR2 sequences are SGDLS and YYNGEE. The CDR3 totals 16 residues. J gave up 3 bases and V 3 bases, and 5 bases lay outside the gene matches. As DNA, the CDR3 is TGTGCCAGCAGCGCGGGACTAGCGGGAGTTGGCTACGAGCAGTACTTC. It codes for CASSAGLAGVGYEQYF.

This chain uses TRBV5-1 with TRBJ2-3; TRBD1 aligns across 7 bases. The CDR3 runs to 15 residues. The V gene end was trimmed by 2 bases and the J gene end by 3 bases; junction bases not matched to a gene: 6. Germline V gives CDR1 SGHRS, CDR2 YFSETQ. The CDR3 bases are TGCGCCAGCAGCTTAGACAGGGTAGGAACAGATACGCAGTATTTT. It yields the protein CASSLDRVGTDTQYF.

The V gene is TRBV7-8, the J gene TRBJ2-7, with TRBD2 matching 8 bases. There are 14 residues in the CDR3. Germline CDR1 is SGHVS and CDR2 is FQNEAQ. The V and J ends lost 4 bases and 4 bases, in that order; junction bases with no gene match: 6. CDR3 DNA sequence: TGTGCCAGCAGCTGGGGACTAGTACAGTACGAGCAGTACTTC. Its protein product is CASSWGLVQYEQYF.

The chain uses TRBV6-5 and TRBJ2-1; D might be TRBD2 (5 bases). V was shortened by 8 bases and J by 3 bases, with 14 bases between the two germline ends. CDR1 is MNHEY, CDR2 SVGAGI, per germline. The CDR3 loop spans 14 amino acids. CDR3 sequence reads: CASVMTNGYNEQFF. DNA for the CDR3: TGTGCCAGCGTAATGACTAACGGCTACAATGAGCAGTTCTTC.

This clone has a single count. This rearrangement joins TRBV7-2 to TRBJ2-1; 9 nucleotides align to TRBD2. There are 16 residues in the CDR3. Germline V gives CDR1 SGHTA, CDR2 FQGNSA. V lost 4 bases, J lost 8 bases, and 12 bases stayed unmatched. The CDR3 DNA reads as TGTGCCAGCAGCTCCTATAGCGGGGGCCTCTCGGATGAGCAGTTCTTC. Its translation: CASSSYSGGLSDEQFF.

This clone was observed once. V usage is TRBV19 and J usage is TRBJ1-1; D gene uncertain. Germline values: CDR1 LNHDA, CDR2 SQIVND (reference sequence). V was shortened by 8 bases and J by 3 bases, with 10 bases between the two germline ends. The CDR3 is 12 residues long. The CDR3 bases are TGTGCCAGTCTATGGAAGGACACTGAAGCTTTCTTT. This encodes CASLWKDTEAFF.

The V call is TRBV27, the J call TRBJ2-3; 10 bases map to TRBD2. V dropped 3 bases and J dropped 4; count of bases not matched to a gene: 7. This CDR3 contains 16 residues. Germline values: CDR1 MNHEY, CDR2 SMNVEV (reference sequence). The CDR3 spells CASSFNSGGTADTQYF. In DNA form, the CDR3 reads TGTGCCAGCAGTTTCAATAGCGGGGGGACGGCAGATACGCAGTATTTT.

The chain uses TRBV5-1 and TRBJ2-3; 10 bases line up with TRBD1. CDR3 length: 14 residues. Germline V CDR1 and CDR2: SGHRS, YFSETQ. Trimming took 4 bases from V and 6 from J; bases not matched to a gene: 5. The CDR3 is CASSRQGAGDTQYF. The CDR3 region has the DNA TGCGCCAGCAGCAGACAGGGGGCAGGGGATACGCAGTATTTT.

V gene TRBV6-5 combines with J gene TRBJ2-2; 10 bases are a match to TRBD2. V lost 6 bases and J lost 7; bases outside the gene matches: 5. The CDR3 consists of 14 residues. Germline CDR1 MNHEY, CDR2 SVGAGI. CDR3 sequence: CASRPSGGVGELFF. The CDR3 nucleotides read TGTGCCAGCAGGCCTAGCGGGGGTGTCGGGGAGCTGTTTTTT.

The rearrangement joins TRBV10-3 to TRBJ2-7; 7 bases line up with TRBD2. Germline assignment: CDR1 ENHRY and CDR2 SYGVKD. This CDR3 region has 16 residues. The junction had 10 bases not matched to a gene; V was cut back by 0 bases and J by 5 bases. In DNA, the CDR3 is TGTGCCATCAGTGAGTCGTCCGGGGGGTTGCGGGACGAGCAGTACTTC. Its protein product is CAISESSGGLRDEQYF.

This CDR3 reads CASYREHQPQHF. The DNA for the CDR3 is TGTGCCAGTTACAGGGAGCATCAGCCCCAGCATTTT. The rearrangement joins TRBV5-8 to TRBJ1-5; D possibly corresponds to TRBD1 (6 bases). V lost 8 bases and J lost 5, with 11 bases in between. Germline V gives CDR1 SGHTS, CDR2 YDEGEE. This CDR3 comprises 12 residues.

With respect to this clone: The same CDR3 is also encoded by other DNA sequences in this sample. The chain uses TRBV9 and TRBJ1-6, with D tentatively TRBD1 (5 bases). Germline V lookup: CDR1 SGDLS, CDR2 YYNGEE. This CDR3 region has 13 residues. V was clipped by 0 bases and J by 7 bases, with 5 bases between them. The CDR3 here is CASSVGGNSPLHF. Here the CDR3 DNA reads TGTGCCAGCAGCGTAGGGGGGAATTCACCCCTCCACTTT.

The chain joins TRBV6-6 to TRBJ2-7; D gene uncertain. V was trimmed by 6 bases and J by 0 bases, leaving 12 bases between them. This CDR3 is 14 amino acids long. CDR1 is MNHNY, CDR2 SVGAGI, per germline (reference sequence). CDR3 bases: TGTGCCAGCAGGACGGGTAAGAACTCCTACGAGCAGTACTTC. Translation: CASRTGKNSYEQYF.

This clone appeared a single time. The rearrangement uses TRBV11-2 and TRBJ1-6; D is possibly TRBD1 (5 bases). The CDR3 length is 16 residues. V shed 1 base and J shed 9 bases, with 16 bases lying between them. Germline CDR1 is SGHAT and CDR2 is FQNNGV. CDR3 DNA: TGTGCCAGCAGCTTAGGTCAGGGTCTTATTTCTTCACCCCTCCACTTT. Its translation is CASSLGQGLISSPLHF.

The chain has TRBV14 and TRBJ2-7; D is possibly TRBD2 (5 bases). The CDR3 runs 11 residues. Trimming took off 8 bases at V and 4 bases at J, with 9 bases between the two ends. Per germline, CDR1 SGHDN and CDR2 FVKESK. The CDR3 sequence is CASGRTYEQYF. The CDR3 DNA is TGTGCCAGCGGGAGAACTTACGAGCAGTACTTC.

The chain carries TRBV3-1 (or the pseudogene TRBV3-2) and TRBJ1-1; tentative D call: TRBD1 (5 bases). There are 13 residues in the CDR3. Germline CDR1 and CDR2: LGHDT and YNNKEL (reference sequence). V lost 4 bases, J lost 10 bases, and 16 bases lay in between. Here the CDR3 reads CASSLVNGGGAFF. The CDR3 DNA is TGTGCCAGCAGCCTTGTAAATGGGGGTGGAGCTTTCTTT.

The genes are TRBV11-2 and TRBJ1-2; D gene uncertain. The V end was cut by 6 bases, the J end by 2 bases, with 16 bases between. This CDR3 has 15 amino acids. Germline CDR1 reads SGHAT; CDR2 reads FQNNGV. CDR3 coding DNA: TGTGCCAGCAGTTCCAACCGGGTTCCCAACTATGGCTACACCTTC. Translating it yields CASSSNRVPNYGYTF.

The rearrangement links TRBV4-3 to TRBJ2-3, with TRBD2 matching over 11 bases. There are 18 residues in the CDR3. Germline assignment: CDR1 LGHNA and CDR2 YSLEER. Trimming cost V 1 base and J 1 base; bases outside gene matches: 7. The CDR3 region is CASSQGLAGSSGTDTQYF. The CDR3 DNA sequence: TGCGCCAGCAGCCAAGGACTAGCGGGATCTTCGGGCACAGATACGCAGTATTTT.

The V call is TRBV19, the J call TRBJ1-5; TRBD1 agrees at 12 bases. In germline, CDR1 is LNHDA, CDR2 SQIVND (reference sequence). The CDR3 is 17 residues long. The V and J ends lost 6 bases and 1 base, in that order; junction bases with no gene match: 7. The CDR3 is CASSIGTGGESNQPQHF. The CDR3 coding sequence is TGTGCCAGTAGCATCGGGACAGGGGGCGAAAGCAATCAGCCCCAGCATTTT.

Here the CDR3 DNA reads TGTGCCTGGAGTTACGGGGGGACTGAAGAGTACTTC. It codes for CAWSYGGTEEYF. The chain combines TRBV30 with TRBJ2-7, with 7 bases identical to TRBD2. V dropped 2 bases and J dropped 11; count of bases not matched to a gene: 9. Germline assignment: CDR1 GTSNPN and CDR2 SVGIG (reference sequence). The CDR3 loop spans 12 amino acids.

The CDR3 DNA follows: TGTGCCAGCAGATCTACTCAGGCGAACTATGGCTACACCTTC. Translating gives CASRSTQANYGYTF. This chain joins TRBV7-9 and TRBJ1-2, with D hard to call. This CDR3 spans 14 amino acids. Germline V gene sequence: CDR1 SEHNR, CDR2 FQNEAQ (reference sequence). V lost 6 bases, J lost 2 bases, and 13 bases lay in between.

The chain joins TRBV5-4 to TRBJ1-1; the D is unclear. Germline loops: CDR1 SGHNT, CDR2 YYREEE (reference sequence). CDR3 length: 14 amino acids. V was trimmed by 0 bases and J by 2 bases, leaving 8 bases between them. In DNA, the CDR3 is TGTGCCAGCAGCTTGGTTGCATTTAACACTGAAGCTTTCTTT. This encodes CASSLVAFNTEAFF.

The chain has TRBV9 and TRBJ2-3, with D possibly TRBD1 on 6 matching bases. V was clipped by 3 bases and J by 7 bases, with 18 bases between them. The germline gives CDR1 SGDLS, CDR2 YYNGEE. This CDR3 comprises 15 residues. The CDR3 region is CASSDRDTVFNTQYF. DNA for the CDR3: TGTGCCAGCAGCGACCGGGACACGGTGTTTAATACGCAGTATTTT.